The following is a TCR beta chain sequence with its context. Its antigen specificity is not known. There are no base qualities to consult, and no much larger clone falls within one base. These data belong to a study of beta chain features in type 1 diabetes (dated by TCRdb to 2017 to 2018). A note on the overall study: No differences in mean age, gender distribution, total cell number or subset yield were found between patients and healthy donors. The study compared TCRB repertoires of sorted circulating CD4+ T cell subsets between recently diagnosed type 1 diabetes patients and matched healthy donors. Regulatory and stem cell-like memory subsets were isolated from only 8 patients and about eight healthy donors, whereas naive and central memory subsets came from all 28 donors. Across all samples, approximately 100 million sorted cells were examined, and cell number per subset correlated strongly with RNA yield.

The research as a whole found: Naive, central memory and regulatory TCRB repertoires appeared more similar among patients than among healthy donors. A moderate but significant shortening of TCRB CDR3 length was observed in type 1 diabetes patients in all four CD4+ subsets. Shorter templates might be favored by PCR, yet because patient and control samples were amplified and corrected together, any such skew would affect both groups equally. Because cDNA was sequenced instead of genomic DNA, highly expressing activated cells could be over-represented, though the groups showed no difference in activation or CD3 levels. At VDJ recombination sites, patients with type 1 diabetes made fewer insertions and deleted more nucleotides, a pattern implying thymic rearrangement abnormalities. Only small numbers of individuals were included in the HLA sub-analyses, which left unresolved whether HLA type had any influence on TCRB rearrangement.

From each donor, a single peripheral blood sample of around 120 mL on average was drawn into heparinised tubes. A BD FACSAria II was used to sort naive, central memory, regulatory and stem cell-like memory CD4+ T cells with a panel that included CD45RO, CCR7, CD25, CD127, CD95 and CD27. Every sorted population had a purity above 95%. PBMCs were isolated immediately by Lymphoprep density gradient centrifugation and stained directly without culture. To minimize batch effects, samples were stained and sorted in pairs, one healthy donor with one patient per experiment. All of the isolated RNA was reverse transcribed with the High Capacity cDNA Reverse Transcription Kit, so expressed TCRB transcripts were sequenced. Deep immunoSEQ sequencing was performed on naive, central memory and regulatory T cell samples, with an average of roughly 3.5 million total reads per sample. Sorted cells were lysed in RLT buffer, and RNA was extracted using DNase-treated RNeasy Micro or Mini kits according to cell number. Each cell subset was processed separately to prevent cross-contamination, with patient and healthy donor samples processed together. The immunoSEQ multiplex PCR was used to amplify TCRB sequences from cDNA, yielding 87-bp fragments that span the CDR3 region. The amplicons were sequenced using the Illumina HiSeq platform. In the source study's methods: Synthetic template baselines were used to correct PCR bias computationally, reads within Hamming distance 2 were collapsed together, and singletons that could not be merged were discarded. Reads were aligned against IMGT so that V, D and J genes, CDR3 length and insertions or deletions at six rearrangement sites could be assigned. Within each subset, clonotype counts were normalized to the number of sorted cells before true diversity and Gini coefficients were calculated with the tcR R package. Repertoire sharing was quantified using the overlap coefficient calculated on TCRB nucleotide sequences. As stored in TCRdb, this immuneACCESS dataset retains in-frame rearrangements with V and J assigned. A fraction of the clones does not appear; measured against another copy, unresolved V genes explain less than half of the discrepancy, and the remainder lacks a known reason. Clone size and V and J calls were adopted from that table, with D and trimming inferred from the DNA. A total of around 320,000 clones appear in this sample, 12% to 15% of them only once. In total, the top ten clones hold 6.7% of the sample.

What was sequenced was central memory CD4+ T cells from blood. This receptor was taken from a young man in good health.

The CDR3 reads as follows: CASSQAPSSGQETQYF. The sequence in DNA is TGTGCCAGCAGCCAAGCCCCCTCTAGCGGGCAAGAGACCCAGTACTTC. The V gene is TRBV4-2 and the J gene is TRBJ2-5; 8 bases in the junction line up with TRBD2. Relative to germline, V is missing 1 base and J is missing 2 bases, with 6 bases of the junction outside any gene match. In the germline V gene, CDR1 corresponds to LGHNA and CDR2 to YNFKEQ. The cysteine opens and the phenylalanine closes a CDR3 of 16 amino acids. The only DNA kept is the CDR3, 48 bases in frame from the first base.